This T cell receptor beta chain was identified during a study of cytomegalovirus exposure and HLA in healthy donors. Study-level points and caveats: When presence/absence was analysed, sequencing depth was taken to be roughly uniform across donors. Sequencing likely generated an artifact that appeared as a cluster of highly shared sequence variants.

PCR was performed using 60 Vbeta and 13 Jbeta primers. The method was immunoSEQ multiplex PCR; TCRdb's version includes in-frame clones alone and lacks a portion of them. The sample yields approximately 150,000 clones, more than 60% seen once. Comments on this clone: What it binds is unknown.

V lost 5 bases to trimming and J lost 6 bases; unmatched junction nucleotides: 5. The CDR3 contains 15 residues. Germline V gene data show CDR1 as PRHDT and CDR2 as FYEKMQ (reference sequence). This rearrangement joins TRBV13 to TRBJ2-3; the match to TRBD2 covers 13 bases. Sequencing was performed on PBMCs. The TCR comes from a human donor in good health. The CDR3 is CASSPGTSGVDTQYF. The CDR3 nucleotides are TGTGCCAGCAGCCCGGGGACTAGCGGGGTGGATACGCAGTATTTT.